This T cell receptor beta chain was sequenced during a study of radiation and T cells in renal cell carcinoma. Clones were read by immunoSEQ multiplex PCR, and TCRdb kept only the in-frame ones, dropping some. The profile shows roughly 130,000 clones, around 89% of them singletons. Noted time point: blood 2 weeks post-SBRT. Treatment given: 15 Gy SBRT to primary tumor, nephrectomy 4 weeks later. This renal cell carcinoma was of the clear cell type. The source is a woman aged 70 to 79 with renal cell carcinoma. The specimen comprised blood, sampled from a patient whose treatment included radiotherapy and nephrectomy.

The CDR3 nucleotides are TGTGCCAGCAGCTTAGCGGGACAGGGGTATGGCTACACCTTC. Translated: CASSLAGQGYGYTF. J is TRBJ1-2 and V is TRBV7-3, with 10 bases identical to TRBD1. This CDR3 has 14 residues. J gave up 5 bases and V 2 bases, and 2 bases lay outside the gene matches. CDR1 and CDR2 from the germline V gene are SGHTA and FQGTGA.